One and the same sample provided the 10 T cell receptor beta chains below, sequenced in a study of low-dose radiotherapy and immunotherapy resistance in tumors. cDNA synthesis used a TRAV/TRBV-specific primer set for both chains. TCRs were amplified for roughly 20 PCR cycles with a constant-region primer and V-primer adapter. TCRdb fed the reads into MiXCR, producing one record per CDR3 protein. The sample has around 13,000 distinct CDR3 sequences, roughly 60% seen once. The receptors were gathered from a human donor with advanced metastatic prostate, ovarian, gallbladder or colorectal cancer (not recorded which). This table probably holds off-target reads from a library built for another chain.

This CDR3 is CASSLGTPRRFF. CDR3 nucleotide sequence: TGTGCCAGCAGCTTAGGTACTCCCAGAAGGTTCTTC. V and J are TRBV7-2 and TRBJ2-1; D is uncertain. This CDR3 spans 12 amino acids. V shed 1 base and J shed 15 bases, with 13 bases lying between them. CDR1 and CDR2 (germline): SGHTA, FQGNSA. The variable domain in full, with the rest retrieved from reference TRBV7-2 and TRBJ2-1, is GAGVSQSPSNKVTEKGKDVELRCDPISGHTALYWYRQSLGQGLEFLIYFQGNSAPDKSGLPSDRFSAERTGGSVSTLTIQRTQQEDSAVYLCASSLGTPRRFFGPGTRLTVL.

This chain connects TRBV15 to TRBJ2-1, with TRBD2 matching 10 bases. The germline V gene encodes CDR1 LNHNV and CDR2 YYDKDF (reference sequence). Losses at the gene ends were 4 bases for V and 7 bases for J; bases not matched to a gene: 13. The CDR3 loop spans 17 amino acids. CDR3 DNA sequence: TGTGCCACCAGCAAGAGGCCCCTAGCGGGGGTCAATAATGAGCAGTTCTTC. Its protein is CATSKRPLAGVNNEQFF.

J is TRBJ1-5 and V is TRBV7-2; D gene ambiguous. CDR1 is SGHTA, CDR2 FQGNSA, per germline. Deletions cut 5 bases from V and 0 bases from J, with 11 bases between. The CDR3 has 15 residues. Here the CDR3 reads CASSLDTYSNQPQHF. The CDR3 coding sequence is TGTGCCAGCAGCCTTGACACTTATAGCAATCAGCCCCAGCATTTT.

V is TRBV5-6 and J is TRBJ2-1, with 8 bases fitting TRBD2. With V trimmed by 1 base and J by 4 bases, 4 bases remained unmatched. CDR1 and CDR2 from the germline V gene are SGHDT and YYEEEE. The CDR3 length is 15 residues. The CDR3 nucleotides read TGTGCCAGCAGCTTGTCACTAGCGGATTACAATGAGCAGTTCTTC. Its translation is CASSLSLADYNEQFF.

This chain connects TRBV19 to TRBJ2-5; no firm D call. The CDR3 length is 12 residues. Germline CDR1 is LNHDA and CDR2 is SQIVND (reference sequence). V shed 10 bases and J shed 4 bases, with 13 bases lying between them. The CDR3 spells CATSGSRETQYF. CDR3 nucleotides: TGTGCCACATCAGGTTCCCGAGAGACCCAGTACTTC.

This clonotype was seen a handful of times. The J gene is TRBJ2-7, the V gene TRBV20-1, with D tentatively TRBD1 (6 bases). Germline CDR1 and CDR2: DFQATT and SNEGSKA (reference sequence). The germline V and J ends were trimmed by 2 bases and 5 bases, with 19 bases remaining between them. The CDR3 has 15 residues. The CDR3 reads CSARNRVLLSHEQYF. The CDR3 DNA reads as TGCAGTGCTAGAAACAGGGTCCTATTGAGCCACGAGCAGTACTTC.

This chain links TRBV29-1 with TRBJ1-4; D is undetermined. CDR3 size: 13 residues. Trimming removed 0 bases at V and 8 bases at J, with 10 bases between. CDR1 and CDR2 (germline): SQVTM, ANQGSEA. Here the CDR3 reads CSVEERHGEKLFF. The CDR3 DNA reads TGCAGCGTTGAAGAAAGACACGGGGAAAAACTGTTTTTT.

The chain employs TRBV29-1 and TRBJ1-3; D remains unclear. V gave up 7 bases and J gave up 8 bases, with 12 bases separating them. Per germline, CDR1 SQVTM and CDR2 ANQGSEA. CDR3 length: 11 residues. The CDR3 sequence: CSAIRGDTIYF. For the CDR3, the DNA is TGCAGCGCCATCCGGGGAGACACCATATATTTT.

This clonotype was observed a handful of times. J is TRBJ2-3 and V is TRBV6-2 or TRBV6-3; 8 bases fit TRBD1. Germline CDR1 reads MNHEY; CDR2 reads SVGEGT. V trimming: 6 bases; J trimming: 5 bases; junction bases outside the gene matches: 13. The CDR3 is made up of 16 amino acids. In DNA, the CDR3 is TGTGCCAGCAGGACAGGGGAAGGAGAAGTAATAGATACGCAGTATTTT. Encoded protein: CASRTGEGEVIDTQYF.

Here the CDR3 reads CASSSELAGEYNEQFF. CDR3 DNA sequence: TGTGCCAGCAGTTCAGAACTAGCGGGCGAATACAATGAGCAGTTCTTC. The chain joins TRBV28 to TRBJ2-1, with TRBD2 matching 9 bases. Per the germline V gene, CDR1 is MDHEN and CDR2 is SYDVKM. This CDR3 is 16 amino acids long. The J segment lost 4 bases and the V segment lost 4 bases, leaving 8 bases of the junction unmatched.